The 21 T cell receptor beta chains below all came from one sample that was sequenced in a study of T cell repertoires in cytomegalovirus infection. TCRdb reanalysed the reads using MiXCR and keeps one entry per CDR3 protein. The sample has roughly 280,000 distinct CDR3 sequences, 8% to 9.5% seen once. The source material was PBMCs. These receptors were obtained from a human donor in good health (CMV status not recorded). Some clones in this sample may be carry-over from other donors' samples.

This clonotype was seen repeatedly, ten times or more. The chain recombines TRBV7-6 with TRBJ2-3, with D unresolved. This CDR3 has 12 residues. CDR1 and CDR2 from the germline V gene are SGHVS and FNYEAQ. Trimming pared 5 bases from V and 11 bases from J, leaving 14 bases between. CDR3 sequence reads: CASSPREFRQYF. CDR3 in DNA: TGTGCCAGCAGCCCCCGCGAGTTTCGGCAGTATTTT.

The chain employs TRBV9 and TRBJ1-1; 8 bases align to TRBD1. CDR3 length: 14 residues. CDR1 is SGDLS, CDR2 YYNGEE, per germline. V shed 3 bases, J shed 1 base, and the junction held 2 bases outside the gene matches. The DNA of the CDR3 is TGTGCCAGCAGCGGCGGGACAGGGAACACTGAAGCTTTCTTT. Its protein is CASSGGTGNTEAFF.

At least ten counts were recorded for this clonotype. The gene calls are TRBV24-1 and TRBJ2-1; 10 bases line up with TRBD1. CDR1 KGHDR and CDR2 SFDVKD come from the germline V gene. The CDR3 spans 17 residues. V shed 4 bases and J 8 bases; nucleotides not matched to a gene: 13. CDR3 sequence reads: CATSDLAGTGDRHEQFF. As DNA, the CDR3 is TGTGCCACCAGTGACCTAGCAGGGACAGGGGACCGTCATGAGCAGTTCTTC.

The chain combines TRBV7-2 with TRBJ2-3, with 9 bases fitting TRBD2. The trim removed 0 bases at V and 5 bases at J, leaving 6 bases unmatched. This CDR3 has 16 residues. CDR1 and CDR2 (germline): SGHTA, FQGNSA. CDR3 loop: CASSLAGGGAGDTQYF. The CDR3 nucleotides read TGTGCCAGCAGCTTAGCTGGCGGGGGGGCCGGAGATACGCAGTATTTT.

This chain uses TRBV6-2 or TRBV6-3 with TRBJ2-1, with TRBD2 matching over 12 bases. The V segment lost 4 bases and the J segment 6 bases; nucleotides outside the gene matches: 10. Germline V gene lookup returns CDR1 MNHEY and CDR2 SVGEGT. CDR3 length equals 17 residues. In DNA form, the CDR3 reads TGTGCCAGCAGTTTTAGGACTAGCGGGACGCCTGGCAATGAGCAGTTCTTC. As protein: CASSFRTSGTPGNEQFF.

This clonotype has just a few counts. The J gene is TRBJ2-4, the V gene TRBV7-2; D remains ambiguous. CDR1 and CDR2 from the germline V gene are SGHTA and FQGNSA. V dropped 3 bases and J dropped 2 bases, with 11 bases sitting between them. CDR3 length: 15 residues. CDR3 nucleotides: TGTGCCAGCAGCTTGACGGGCCTCACCAAAAACATTCAGTACTTC. This gives the protein CASSLTGLTKNIQYF.

This clonotype was recorded at least ten times. The chain combines TRBV7-2 with TRBJ2-1; TRBD1 matches 8 bases. The germline V gene encodes CDR1 SGHTA and CDR2 FQGNSA. The junction had 8 bases not matched to a gene; V was cut back by 5 bases and J by 11 bases. This CDR3 has 13 amino acids. The CDR3 region has the DNA TGTGCCAGCAGCCAGCAGCGACAGGGGAAGCAGTTCTTC. Translated, it gives CASSQQRQGKQFF.

This clonotype was seen many times. The rearrangement links TRBV12-3 or TRBV12-4 to TRBJ2-3; D is possibly TRBD2 (6 bases). This CDR3 spans 13 amino acids. Trimming removed 3 bases from V and 3 bases from J, with 7 bases in between. The CDR3 nucleotides are TGTGCCAGCAGTTTCGGAGGGACAGATACGCAGTATTTT. Its protein is CASSFGGTDTQYF.

This clonotype was observed many times. The chain has TRBV12-3 or TRBV12-4 and TRBJ2-1; 8 bases are a match to TRBD1. The CDR3 covers 15 residues. V was pared by 3 bases and J by 7 bases, with 8 bases of the junction left unmatched. CDR3 in DNA: TGTGCCAGCAGTTTTTCCGGGACAGGAGGGAATGAGCAGTTCTTC. Amino acids: CASSFSGTGGNEQFF.

This clonotype was detected ten times or more. The V call is TRBV7-2, the J call TRBJ1-5; 7 bases match TRBD1. The CDR3 consists of 14 residues. Trimming at V came to 2 bases and at J to 5 bases, leaving 3 bases not matched to a gene. CDR1 and CDR2 (germline): SGHTA, FQGNSA. The CDR3 DNA reads TGTGCCAGCAGCTTATACAGGGGCGATCAGCCCCAGCATTTT. This codes for CASSLYRGDQPQHF.

The V and J genes are TRBV28 and TRBJ1-2; TRBD1 agrees at 7 bases. The CDR3 length is 14 residues. Germline V gene data show CDR1 as MDHEN and CDR2 as SYDVKM. Germline trimming cut 4 bases from V and 7 bases from J; bases unmatched to any gene: 9. The CDR3 sequence: CASSSPDREGGYTF. For the CDR3, the DNA is TGTGCCAGCAGTTCCCCTGACAGGGAAGGTGGCTACACCTTC.

This chain connects TRBV5-1 to TRBJ2-7; possibly TRBD2 for D (6 bases). V was cut by 0 bases and J by 5 bases, with 12 bases left in between. CDR3 length: 14 residues. In germline, CDR1 is SGHRS, CDR2 YFSETQ. DNA for the CDR3: TGCGCCAGCAGCTTGGGGGGGGTAACAAACGAGCAGTACTTC. Its translation is CASSLGGVTNEQYF. The full variable domain, its missing parts supplied by reference TRBV5-1 and TRBJ2-7, is KAGVTQTPRYLIKTRGQQVTLSCSPISGHRSVSWYQQTPGQGLQFLFEYFSETQRNKGNFPGRFSGRQFSNSRSEMNVSTLELGDSALYLCASSLGGVTNEQYFGPGTRLTVT.

This chain uses TRBV5-6 with TRBJ1-4, with 8 nucleotides matching TRBD1. The junction had 10 bases not matched to a gene; V was cut back by 4 bases and J by 8 bases. This CDR3 is 15 amino acids long. Germline V gene sequence: CDR1 SGHDT, CDR2 YYEEEE. The CDR3 here is CASSRLTGGPEKLFF. CDR3 nucleotides: TGTGCCAGCAGCCGCCTAACAGGGGGTCCCGAAAAACTGTTTTTT.

A few counts support this clonotype. V usage is TRBV19 and J usage is TRBJ2-1, with 9 bases matching TRBD2. After removal of 2 bases from V and 9 bases from J, the junction contained 8 bases not matched to a gene. The length of the CDR3 is 15 residues. Germline lookup yields CDR1 LNHDA and CDR2 SQIVND (reference sequence). CDR3 region: CASSIRLADFTEQFF. The CDR3 region has the DNA TGTGCCAGTAGTATAAGACTAGCGGATTTTACTGAGCAGTTCTTC.

This clonotype occurred many times. The chain is built from TRBV12-3 or TRBV12-4 and TRBJ1-5; no reliable D call. V was trimmed by 5 bases and J by 5 bases, leaving 13 bases between them. This CDR3 comprises 14 residues. The CDR3 DNA reads as TGTGCCAGCAGTGAGTCAGGTTCCGATCAGCCCCAGCATTTT. It translates to CASSESGSDQPQHF.

There are many counts of this clonotype. This chain connects TRBV28 to TRBJ1-2; 7 bases align to TRBD1. The CDR3 is 13 amino acids. With V trimmed by 10 bases and J by 3 bases, 8 bases remained unmatched. Per germline, CDR1 MDHEN and CDR2 SYDVKM. The CDR3 DNA sequence: TGTGCCACCTACGCTACAGGGGACTATGGCTACACCTTC. Translating it yields CATYATGDYGYTF.

Only a few counts were recorded for this clonotype. This chain uses TRBV25-1 with TRBJ1-1; 9 bases map to TRBD1. V gave up 4 bases and J gave up 4 bases; unmatched junction bases: 7. Per the germline V gene, CDR1 is MGHDK and CDR2 is SYGVNS. The CDR3 sequence is 15 residues long. CDR3 DNA: TGTGCCAGCAGTGCACAACAGGGGGCGGGCACTGAAGCTTTCTTT. Its translation is CASSAQQGAGTEAFF.

The rearrangement joins TRBV6-5 to TRBJ1-1, with 7 bases identical to TRBD1. The CDR3 consists of 17 residues. Per germline, CDR1 MNHEY and CDR2 SVGAGI. V shed 5 bases, J shed 0 bases, and the junction held 12 bases outside the gene matches. This CDR3 reads CASSPGQGGRMNTEAFF. Written as DNA, the CDR3 is TGTGCCAGCAGTCCCGGGCAGGGGGGAAGGATGAACACTGAAGCTTTCTTT.

This clonotype was detected many times. The chain links TRBV15 to TRBJ2-3; 7 bases line up with TRBD2. The CDR3 contains 17 residues. Germline assignment: CDR1 LNHNV and CDR2 YYDKDF (reference sequence). With 0 bases clipped from V and 0 bases from J, the junction kept 6 bases outside the gene matches. The CDR3 region is CATSRDLAAISTDTQYF. CDR3 in DNA: TGTGCCACCAGCAGAGATCTAGCGGCAATTAGCACAGATACGCAGTATTTT.

This clonotype was picked up many times. J is TRBJ2-1 and V is TRBV7-2, with 13 nucleotides matching TRBD2. After removal of 4 bases from V and 7 bases from J, the junction contained 13 bases not matched to a gene. Per the germline V gene, CDR1 is SGHTA and CDR2 is FQGNSA. This CDR3 has 18 amino acids. CDR3 in amino acids: CASSSKSTGLAGKNEQFF. In nucleotides, the CDR3 is TGTGCCAGCAGCTCGAAATCCACGGGACTAGCGGGAAAAAATGAGCAGTTCTTC.

This clonotype occurred many times. The chain uses TRBV4-1 and TRBJ1-3; D is uncertain. The CDR3 has 12 amino acids. CDR1 is MGHRA, CDR2 YSYEKL, per germline. The V and J ends lost 5 bases and 7 bases respectively, with 9 bases between them. The CDR3 loop reads CASSSGSNTIYF. DNA for the CDR3: TGCGCCAGCAGCTCCGGAAGCAACACCATATATTTT.